One and the same sample provided the 32 T cell receptor beta chains below, sequenced in a study of T cell responses to AZD1222 COVID-19 vaccine. This table comes from immunoSEQ multiplex PCR, and its TCRdb copy is limited to in-frame clones, with some not included. The sample lists fewer than 200,000 clones; about nine tenths were seen once. Material: peripheral blood, obtained on day 0 of AZD1222 vaccination. Every receptor here comes from an adult in good health.

The genes are TRBV2 and TRBJ2-5; 8 bases match TRBD2. Germline V gene sequence: CDR1 SNHLY, CDR2 FYNNEI. This CDR3 is 15 amino acids long. Trimming took 4 bases from V and 1 from J; bases not matched to a gene: 5. The CDR3 sequence: CASSGLAGTQETQYF. CDR3 nucleotide sequence: TGTGCCAGCAGTGGGCTAGCGGGTACCCAAGAGACCCAGTACTTC.

V is TRBV5-1 and J is TRBJ1-1; possibly TRBD1 for D (5 bases). Germline V gene data show CDR1 as SGHRS and CDR2 as YFSETQ. The CDR3 is made up of 16 amino acids. Trimming left V 1 base short and J 4 bases short, with 17 bases between. Here the CDR3 reads CASSLSAGSVGTEAFF. The DNA for the CDR3 is TGCGCCAGCAGCTTGTCGGCAGGGAGTGTTGGCACTGAAGCTTTCTTT.

The chain joins TRBV18 to TRBJ1-1, with 9 bases that match TRBD1. The trim removed 2 bases at V and 6 bases at J, leaving 4 bases unmatched. From germline, CDR1 is KGHSH and CDR2 LQKENI. The CDR3 runs 14 residues. CDR3 nucleotides: TGTGCCAGCTCACCAGGAGGGACAGGGTCTGAAGCTTTCTTT. It translates to CASSPGGTGSEAFF. Full variable domain (remainder filled in from reference TRBV18 and TRBJ1-1): NAGVMQNPRHLVRRRGQEARLRCSPMKGHSHVYWYRQLPEEGLKFMVYLQKENIIDESGMPKERFSAEFPKEGPSILRIQQVVRGDSAAYFCASSPGGTGSEAFFGQGTRLTVV.

The rearrangement joins TRBV11-2 to TRBJ1-3; 8 nucleotides align to TRBD1. V lost 6 bases, J lost 8 bases, and 9 bases stayed unmatched. This CDR3 has 14 residues. CDR1 SGHAT and CDR2 FQNNGV come from the germline V gene. Here the CDR3 DNA reads TGTGCCAGCAGTGAACAGGGGGTTGGGGACACCATATATTTT. Translated: CASSEQGVGDTIYF. Full variable domain (outside the CDR3, taken from reference TRBV11-2 and TRBJ1-3): EAGVAQSPRYKIIEKRQSVAFWCNPISGHATLYWYQQILGQGPKLLIQFQNNGVVDDSQLPKDRFSAERLKGVDSTLKIQPAKLEDSAVYLCASSEQGVGDTIYFGEGSWLTVV.

The V call is TRBV6-5, the J call TRBJ2-5, with 7 positions matching TRBD1. The J segment lost 9 bases and the V segment lost 4 bases, leaving 11 bases of the junction unmatched. Germline V lookup: CDR1 MNHEY, CDR2 SVGAGI. CDR3 length: 14 amino acids. DNA for the CDR3: TGTGCCAGCAGTTTGGACAGGTCTTCCGGGGCCCAGTACTTC. Amino acid sequence: CASSLDRSSGAQYF.

The rearrangement joins TRBV6-6 to TRBJ1-3; tentatively, D is TRBD1 (6 bases). V shed 6 bases and J shed 0 bases, with 15 bases lying between them. Germline V gene data show CDR1 as MNHNY and CDR2 as SVGAGI (reference sequence). The CDR3 has 16 amino acids. In DNA form, the CDR3 reads TGTGCCAGCAGCCGCCGGGACACCGACTCTGGAAACACCATATATTTT. Translating gives CASSRRDTDSGNTIYF.

The CDR3: CAWVGQGGAEKLFF. The DNA for the CDR3 is TGTGCCTGGGTTGGACAGGGGGGGGCTGAAAAACTGTTTTTT. The chain couples TRBV30 to TRBJ1-4, with TRBD1 matching over 10 bases. The germline V gene encodes CDR1 GTSNPN and CDR2 SVGIG (reference sequence). The CDR3 is 14 residues long. The J segment lost 7 bases and the V segment lost 5 bases, leaving 7 bases of the junction unmatched.

This chain joins TRBV9 and TRBJ2-2; D is undetermined. The length of the CDR3 is 14 residues. Germline lookup yields CDR1 SGDLS and CDR2 YYNGEE. Trimming shortened V by 1 base and J by 0 bases, and 4 bases separated the two germline ends. CDR3 nucleotide sequence: TGTGCCAGCAGCGTACAACCGAACACCGGGGAGCTGTTTTTT. Translated, it gives CASSVQPNTGELFF.

This clone was observed once. The chain joins TRBV5-1 to TRBJ2-5; D is unclear. V lost 0 bases and J 5 bases, leaving 14 bases between the germline ends. CDR1 and CDR2 (germline): SGHRS, YFSETQ. The CDR3 covers 15 residues. Here the CDR3 DNA reads TGCGCCAGCAGCTTGGAGTCTCGGGCGATCGAGACCCAGTACTTC. This codes for CASSLESRAIETQYF.

This rearrangement joins TRBV9 to TRBJ2-3; 12 positions agree with TRBD2. This CDR3 has 18 amino acids. From germline, CDR1 is SGDLS and CDR2 YYNGEE. The J segment lost 3 bases and the V segment lost 4 bases, leaving 12 bases of the junction unmatched. CDR3 region: CASSLVPGTSGSTDTQYF. CDR3 sequence (DNA): TGTGCCAGCAGCCTAGTCCCCGGGACTAGCGGGTCGACAGATACGCAGTATTTT.

The chain joins TRBV11-2 to TRBJ2-7; D unresolved. CDR1 SGHAT and CDR2 FQNNGV come from the germline V gene. The CDR3 length is 16 residues. Trimming pared 1 base from V and 1 base from J, leaving 14 bases between. As DNA, the CDR3 is TGTGCCAGCAGCTTAGTAGGGCAGGTGGGGTCCTACGAGCAGTACTTC. This translates into CASSLVGQVGSYEQYF.

V usage is TRBV19 and J usage is TRBJ2-2; the D is unclear. The CDR3 covers 15 residues. The ends were cut back, 5 bases at V and 8 bases at J, with 18 bases in the middle. From germline, CDR1 is LNHDA and CDR2 SQIVND (reference sequence). DNA of the CDR3: TGTGCCAGTAGTTATGTTGGCTCCCAACTGGGGGAGCTGTTTTTT. Translated: CASSYVGSQLGELFF.

The rearrangement uses TRBV7-9 and TRBJ2-3; 15 bases match TRBD2. Trimming took 5 bases from V and 4 from J; bases not matched to a gene: 4. CDR1 is SEHNR and CDR2 is FQNEAQ in the germline V gene (reference sequence). The CDR3 spans 16 residues. The CDR3 nucleotides read TGTGCCAGCAGCGCGGGACTAGCGGGGGGTTCAGATACGCAGTATTTT. Its translation is CASSAGLAGGSDTQYF.

A word on this clone: Other DNA sequences in this specimen translate into the identical CDR3. The chain employs TRBV2 and TRBJ1-1; D remains unclear. CDR1 SNHLY and CDR2 FYNNEI come from the germline V gene. The CDR3 length is 13 residues. V lost 4 bases and J lost 0, with 6 bases in between. The CDR3 sequence: CASSVGMNTEAFF. The CDR3 DNA reads as TGTGCCAGCAGTGTTGGCATGAACACTGAAGCTTTCTTT.

V and J are TRBV6-5 and TRBJ1-1, with 9 bases matching TRBD1. This CDR3 region has 15 residues. Germline V CDR1 and CDR2: MNHEY, SVGAGI. The V segment lost 4 bases and the J segment 1 base; nucleotides outside the gene matches: 4. The CDR3 coding sequence is TGTGCCAGCAGTTCCGACAGGGGGGCGAACACTGAAGCTTTCTTT. Translation: CASSSDRGANTEAFF.

The rearrangement links TRBV6-2 or TRBV6-3 to TRBJ2-5; 7 bases are a match to TRBD1. CDR1 MNHEY and CDR2 SVGEGT come from the germline V gene. CDR3 length: 17 residues. With V trimmed by 6 bases and J by 4 bases, 17 bases remained unmatched. The CDR3 here is CASSFLRGSGSPETQYF. Written as DNA, the CDR3 is TGTGCCAGCAGCTTCCTCAGGGGGTCAGGATCCCCAGAGACCCAGTACTTC.

J is TRBJ2-1 and V is TRBV6-1; D unresolved. This CDR3 has 13 residues. CDR1 is MNHNS and CDR2 is SASEGT in the germline V gene. V was shortened by 3 bases and J by 4 bases, with 7 bases between the two germline ends. CDR3 protein: CASSDQRYNEQFF. The CDR3, as DNA: TGTGCCAGCAGTGACCAAAGATACAATGAGCAGTTCTTC.

The V call is TRBV7-8, the J call TRBJ2-5; no reliable D call. Germline V lookup: CDR1 SGHVS, CDR2 FQNEAQ. Between the trimmed V and J ends, which lost 5 bases and 7 bases, there was a span of 17 bases. This CDR3 spans 14 amino acids. CDR3 sequence (DNA): TGTGCCAGCAGCCCTGGGGTTTTGGTAGGGACCCAGTACTTC. It is translated as CASSPGVLVGTQYF.

V usage is TRBV19 and J usage is TRBJ1-2, with D possibly matching TRBD1 (6 bases). The CDR3 extends over 13 amino acids. Trimming shortened V by 6 bases and J by 1 base, and 9 bases separated the two germline ends. The germline CDR1 and CDR2 sequences are LNHDA and SQIVND (reference sequence). The CDR3 nucleotides read TGTGCCAGTAGGAAGGACAGTAACTATGGCTACACCTTC. Amino acid sequence: CASRKDSNYGYTF.

This rearrangement joins TRBV5-6 to TRBJ2-7; 7 positions agree with TRBD2. Germline values: CDR1 SGHDT, CDR2 YYEEEE. This CDR3 is built from 15 residues. Trimming at V came to 7 bases and at J to 3 bases, leaving 13 bases not matched to a gene. The CDR3 DNA reads TGTGCCAGCGCAACTATGGGAGCGGGGCACTACGAGCAGTACTTC. It yields the protein CASATMGAGHYEQYF.

The chain joins TRBV12-3 or TRBV12-4 to TRBJ2-5; perhaps TRBD2 as D (6 bases). V dropped 6 bases and J dropped 5 bases, with 13 bases sitting between them. The CDR3 contains 13 residues. This CDR3 is CASRGTSGETQYF. CDR3 coding DNA: TGTGCCAGCAGGGGGACTTCAGGGGAGACCCAGTACTTC.

J is TRBJ2-5 and V is TRBV6-1; D is possibly TRBD1 or TRBD2 (5 bases each). Germline lookup yields CDR1 MNHNS and CDR2 SASEGT. The CDR3 consists of 17 residues. Trimming left V 0 bases short and J 5 bases short, with 19 bases between. CDR3 sequence reads: CASSEAAPRQGGETQYF. The CDR3 region has the DNA TGTGCCAGCAGTGAAGCCGCGCCCCGGCAGGGCGGGGAGACCCAGTACTTC.

This chain uses TRBV6-5 with TRBJ1-4, with unresolved D. Looked up from germline, CDR1 is MNHEY and CDR2 is SVGAGI. Trimming took off 8 bases at V and 4 bases at J, with 11 bases between the two ends. The CDR3 extends over 13 amino acids. CDR3 residues: CASSGSYNEKLFF. The CDR3 region has the DNA TGTGCCAGCTCGGGCAGTTATAATGAAAAACTGTTTTTT.

The chain is built from TRBV19 and TRBJ1-2, with D unresolved. V was clipped by 1 base and J by 0 bases, with 9 bases between them. CDR1 is LNHDA and CDR2 is SQIVND in the germline V gene (reference sequence). This CDR3 has 15 amino acids. The CDR3 DNA is TGTGCCAGTAGTATAGGTACCCGGACTAACTATGGCTACACCTTC. Translated: CASSIGTRTNYGYTF.

This clone showed up just once. The chain uses TRBV19 and TRBJ1-1; 9 nucleotides align to TRBD1. CDR3 length: 15 amino acids. The ends lost 5 bases at V and 1 base at J; junction bases unmatched: 5. The germline gives CDR1 LNHDA, CDR2 SQIVND (reference sequence). CDR3 in amino acids: CASSAGQGRNTEAFF. As DNA, the CDR3 is TGTGCCAGTAGTGCTGGACAGGGGAGGAACACTGAAGCTTTCTTT.

Concerning this clone itself: The same CDR3 is also encoded by other DNA sequences in this sample. The V gene is TRBV10-3, the J gene TRBJ1-5; D is unresolved. The CDR3 length is 13 residues. CDR1 and CDR2 from the germline V gene are ENHRY and SYGVKD. V dropped 6 bases and J dropped 2 bases, with 8 bases sitting between them. Written as DNA, the CDR3 is TGTGCCATCAGCCTGGACGGCAATCAGCCCCAGCATTTT. This translates into CAISLDGNQPQHF.

The chain combines TRBV20-1 with TRBJ2-6; D not certain. This CDR3 is 14 amino acids long. The V end was cut by 3 bases, the J end by 3 bases, with 9 bases between. The germline CDR1 and CDR2 sequences are DFQATT and SNEGSKA (reference sequence). The CDR3 region is CSASGLGGANVLTF. As DNA, the CDR3 is TGCAGTGCTAGTGGTCTAGGTGGGGCCAACGTCCTGACTTTC.

The chain combines TRBV9 with TRBJ1-2, with D perhaps matching TRBD1 (5 bases). From germline, CDR1 is SGDLS and CDR2 YYNGEE. Trimming left V 3 bases short and J 5 bases short, with 8 bases between. The length of the CDR3 is 12 residues. In DNA, the CDR3 is TGTGCCAGCAGCGGTACAGGATATGGCTACACCTTC. This sequence encodes CASSGTGYGYTF. The complete variable domain, with remaining parts taken from reference TRBV9 and TRBJ1-2, reads DSGVTQTPKHLITATGQRVTLRCSPRSGDLSVYWYQQSLDQGLQFLIQYYNGEERAKGNILERFSAQQFPDLHSELNLSSLELGDSALYFCASSGTGYGYTFGSGTRLTVV.

The chain is built from TRBV12-3 or TRBV12-4 and TRBJ2-3; D gene ambiguous. The CDR3 runs 13 residues. Between the trimmed V and J ends, which lost 3 bases and 6 bases, there was a span of 10 bases. CDR3 bases: TGTGCCAGCAGTTTCAGCGCTCCGGATACGCAGTATTTT. Its protein product is CASSFSAPDTQYF.

V and J are TRBV2 and TRBJ1-2, with 7 bases fitting TRBD1. Trimming at V came to 5 bases and at J to 5 bases, leaving 8 bases not matched to a gene. The CDR3 runs 14 residues. Germline CDR1 SNHLY, CDR2 FYNNEI. CDR3 coding DNA: TGTGCCAGCAGTCAGGACAGGTTTTCGTATGGCTACACCTTC. Residues: CASSQDRFSYGYTF.

V usage is TRBV5-6 and J usage is TRBJ1-5; 7 bases agree with TRBD1. Germline trimming cut 2 bases from V and 6 bases from J; bases unmatched to any gene: 11. Germline V gene data show CDR1 as SGHDT and CDR2 as YYEEEE. This CDR3 region has 16 residues. The CDR3 nucleotides are TGTGCCAGCAGCTTTGAGGGGGACAGAGAAGGTCAGCCCCAGCATTTT. Translating gives CASSFEGDREGQPQHF.

For the CDR3, the DNA is TGTGCCAGCAGTTACAGACAGGGGAACACTGAAGCTTTCTTT. Residues: CASSYRQGNTEAFF. V gene TRBV6-5 combines with J gene TRBJ1-1; 7 positions match TRBD1. CDR1 and CDR2 (germline): MNHEY, SVGAGI. The CDR3 covers 14 residues. V shed 2 bases and J 1 base; nucleotides not matched to a gene: 1.